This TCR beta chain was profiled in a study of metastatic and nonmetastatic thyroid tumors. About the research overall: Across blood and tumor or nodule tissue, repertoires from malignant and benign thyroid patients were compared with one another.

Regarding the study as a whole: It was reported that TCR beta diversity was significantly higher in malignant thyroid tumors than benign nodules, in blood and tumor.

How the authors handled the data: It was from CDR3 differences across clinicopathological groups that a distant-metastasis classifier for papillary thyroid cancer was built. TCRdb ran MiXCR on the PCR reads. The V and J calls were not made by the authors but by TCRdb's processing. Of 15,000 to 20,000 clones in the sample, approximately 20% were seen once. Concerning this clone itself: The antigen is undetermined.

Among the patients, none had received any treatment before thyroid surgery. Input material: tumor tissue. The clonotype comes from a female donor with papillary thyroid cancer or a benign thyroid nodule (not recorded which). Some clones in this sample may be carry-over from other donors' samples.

The DNA for the CDR3 is TGCAGTGCTAGCGGAGGGGGCAGGGGGCTTCAAGAGACCCAGTACTTC. Protein product: CSASGGGRGLQETQYF. The chain uses TRBV20-1 and TRBJ2-5, with 8 bases identical to TRBD1. The CDR3 spans 16 residues. The germline CDR1 and CDR2 sequences are DFQATT and SNEGSKA (reference sequence). V dropped 3 bases and J dropped 2; count of bases not matched to a gene: 11.